One and the same sample provided the 4 T cell receptor beta chains below, sequenced in a study of T-cell reconstitution after alpha-beta-depleted transplantation in children. A TCRbeta library incorporating unique molecular identifiers was prepared. TCRdb re-analysed the PCR reads in MiXCR, keeping a single row per CDR3 protein. The sample holds 490,000 or so distinct CDR3 sequences, roughly a tenth seen once. The sample consisted of PBMCs, taken before TCRalphabeta/CD19-depleted stem cell transplant. Every receptor here comes from a child aged 2 to 15 with inherited bone marrow failure, due to receive a stem cell transplant.

In the case of this clonotype: A much larger clone lies a single base off, so this may be a read error. This chain links TRBV25-1 with TRBJ2-3; the D gene could be TRBD1 or TRBD2 (6 bases each). V lost 11 bases and J 3 bases, leaving 27 bases between the germline ends. This CDR3 is 17 amino acids long. Germline V gene data show CDR1 as MGHDK and CDR2 as SYGVNS. The DNA for the CDR3 is TGTGCCCCAAGGTGGGGGGCTAGCGCGAGGGAAACAGATACGCAGTATTTT. This codes for CAPRWGASARETDTQYF.

This sequence joins TRBV6-1 and TRBJ1-1; D may be TRBD1 (6 bases). V dropped 5 bases and J dropped 6 bases, with 13 bases sitting between them. This CDR3 is built from 13 residues. Germline V CDR1 and CDR2: MNHNS, SASEGT. The CDR3 is CASSPNRVAEAFF. The CDR3 nucleotides are TGTGCCAGCAGTCCCAACAGGGTTGCTGAAGCTTTCTTT.

A few counts support this clonotype. CDR3 sequence: CSATDPLAGGGGFSTDTQYF. The DNA of the CDR3 is TGCAGTGCTACTGACCCACTAGCGGGAGGTGGGGGCTTTAGCACAGATACGCAGTATTTT. The chain uses TRBV20-1 and TRBJ2-3; TRBD2 agrees at 12 bases. Per the germline V gene, CDR1 is DFQATT and CDR2 is SNEGSKA (reference sequence). Unmatched junction bases numbered 17, after V lost 4 bases and J lost 0 bases. The CDR3 runs to 20 residues.

The gene calls are TRBV6-5 and TRBJ1-2; D is unclear. The CDR3 consists of 13 residues. Trimming cost V 5 bases and J 4 bases, with 11 bases left between them. Looked up from germline, CDR1 is MNHEY and CDR2 is SVGAGI. CDR3 sequence (DNA): TGTGCCAGCAGTGCCCGGGTCCTCTATGGCTACACCTTC. Protein: CASSARVLYGYTF.